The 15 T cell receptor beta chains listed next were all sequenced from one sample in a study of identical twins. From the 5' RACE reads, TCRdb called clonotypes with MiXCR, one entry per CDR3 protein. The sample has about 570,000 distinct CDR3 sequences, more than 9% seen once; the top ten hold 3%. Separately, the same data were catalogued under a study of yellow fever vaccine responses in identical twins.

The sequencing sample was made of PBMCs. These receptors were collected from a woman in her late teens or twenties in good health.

The CDR3 region has the DNA TGTGCCAGCTGTTCAGTCTACACCGGGGAGCTGTTTTTT. This encodes CASCSVYTGELFF. V gene TRBV6-6 combines with J gene TRBJ2-2; no firm D call. The V end lost 8 bases, the J end lost 3 bases, and 10 bases lay between the germline ends. Germline loops: CDR1 MNHNY, CDR2 SVGAGI (reference sequence). This CDR3 contains 13 residues.

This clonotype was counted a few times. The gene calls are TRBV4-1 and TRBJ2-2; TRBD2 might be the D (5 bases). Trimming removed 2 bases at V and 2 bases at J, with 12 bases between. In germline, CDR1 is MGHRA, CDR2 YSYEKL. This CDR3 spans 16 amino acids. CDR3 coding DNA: TGCGCCAGCAGCCAATCCTCAGCGGCTAACACCGGGGAGCTGTTTTTT. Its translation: CASSQSSAANTGELFF.

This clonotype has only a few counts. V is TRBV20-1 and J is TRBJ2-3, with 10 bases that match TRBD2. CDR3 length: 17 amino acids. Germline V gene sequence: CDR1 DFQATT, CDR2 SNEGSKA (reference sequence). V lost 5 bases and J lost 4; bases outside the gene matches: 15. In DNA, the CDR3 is TGCAGTGCTCTCCGAAGGGGTAGCGGGAGGATTGCAGATACGCAGTATTTT. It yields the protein CSALRRGSGRIADTQYF.

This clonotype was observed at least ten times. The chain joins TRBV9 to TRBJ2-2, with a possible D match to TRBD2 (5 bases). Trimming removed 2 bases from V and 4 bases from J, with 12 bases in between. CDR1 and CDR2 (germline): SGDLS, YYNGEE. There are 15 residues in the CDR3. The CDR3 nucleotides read TGTGCCAGCAGCGTTACTGGACTCCCCACCGGGGAGCTGTTTTTT. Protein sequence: CASSVTGLPTGELFF.

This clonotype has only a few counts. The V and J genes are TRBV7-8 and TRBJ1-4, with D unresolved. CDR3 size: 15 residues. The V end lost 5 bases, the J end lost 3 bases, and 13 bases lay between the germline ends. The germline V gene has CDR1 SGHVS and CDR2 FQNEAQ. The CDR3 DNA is TGTGCCAGCAGCCCCACGGCCGTTCCTAATGAAAAACTGTTTTTT. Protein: CASSPTAVPNEKLFF. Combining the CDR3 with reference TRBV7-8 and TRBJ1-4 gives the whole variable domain GAGVSQSPRYKVAKRGQDVALRCDPISGHVSLFWYQQALGQGPEFLTYFQNEAQLDKSGLPSDRFFAERPEGSVSTLKIQRTQQEDSAVYLCASSPTAVPNEKLFFGSGTQLSVL.

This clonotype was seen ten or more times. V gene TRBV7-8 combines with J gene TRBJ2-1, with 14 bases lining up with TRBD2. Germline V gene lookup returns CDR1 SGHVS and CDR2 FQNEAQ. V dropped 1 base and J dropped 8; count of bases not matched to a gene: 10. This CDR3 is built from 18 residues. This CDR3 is CASSLERPGLAGVHEQFF. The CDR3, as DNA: TGTGCCAGCAGCTTAGAGAGACCGGGACTAGCGGGAGTTCATGAGCAGTTCTTC.

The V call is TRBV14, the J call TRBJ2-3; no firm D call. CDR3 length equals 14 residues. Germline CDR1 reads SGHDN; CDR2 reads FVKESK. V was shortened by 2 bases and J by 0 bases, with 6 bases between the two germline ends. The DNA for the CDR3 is TGTGCCAGCAGCCAACTAGGTAGCACAGATACGCAGTATTTT. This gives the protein CASSQLGSTDTQYF.

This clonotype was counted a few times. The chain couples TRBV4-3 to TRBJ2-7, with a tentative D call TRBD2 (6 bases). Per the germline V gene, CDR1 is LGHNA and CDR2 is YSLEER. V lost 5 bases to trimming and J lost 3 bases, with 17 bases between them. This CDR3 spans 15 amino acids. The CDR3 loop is CASSYIRDSFYEQYF. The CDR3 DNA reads TGCGCCAGCAGCTATATCCGGGACTCTTTCTACGAGCAGTACTTC.

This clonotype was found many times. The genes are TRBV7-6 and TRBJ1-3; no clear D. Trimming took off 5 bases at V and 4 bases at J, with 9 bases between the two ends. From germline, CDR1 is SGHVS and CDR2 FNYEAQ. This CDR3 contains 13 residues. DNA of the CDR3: TGTGCCAGCAGCCATCTCCTCGGAAACACCATATATTTT. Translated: CASSHLLGNTIYF.

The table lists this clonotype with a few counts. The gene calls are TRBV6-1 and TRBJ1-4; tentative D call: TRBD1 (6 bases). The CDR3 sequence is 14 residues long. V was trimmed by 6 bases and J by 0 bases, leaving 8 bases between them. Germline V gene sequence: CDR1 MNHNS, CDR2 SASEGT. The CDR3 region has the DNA TGTGCCAGCAGGGACAGAGCAACTAATGAAAAACTGTTTTTT. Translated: CASRDRATNEKLFF.

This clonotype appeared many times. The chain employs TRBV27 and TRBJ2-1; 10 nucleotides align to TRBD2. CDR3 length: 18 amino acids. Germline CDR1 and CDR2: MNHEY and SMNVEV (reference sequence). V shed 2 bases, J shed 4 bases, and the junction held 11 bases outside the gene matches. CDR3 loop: CASSLVRWRTSGYNEQFF. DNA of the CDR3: TGTGCCAGCAGTTTAGTCCGTTGGAGGACTAGCGGATACAATGAGCAGTTCTTC.

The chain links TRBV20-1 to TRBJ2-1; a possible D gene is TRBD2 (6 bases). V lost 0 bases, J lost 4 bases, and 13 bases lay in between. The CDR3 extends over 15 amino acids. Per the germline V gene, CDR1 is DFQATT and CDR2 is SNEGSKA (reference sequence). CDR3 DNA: TGCAGTGCTAGAGATTTACAGGACTATTACAATGAGCAGTTCTTC. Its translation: CSARDLQDYYNEQFF.

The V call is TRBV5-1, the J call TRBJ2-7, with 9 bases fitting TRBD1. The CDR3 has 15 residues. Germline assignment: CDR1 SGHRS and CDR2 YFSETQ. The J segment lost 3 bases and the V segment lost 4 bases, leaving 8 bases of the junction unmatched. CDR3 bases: TGCGCCAGCAGCGGGGGGACAGGGAGAAGCTACGAGCAGTACTTC. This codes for CASSGGTGRSYEQYF.

The CDR3 sequence is CASSFFSGSGEQFF. DNA of the CDR3: TGTGCCAGCAGTTTTTTTTCGGGATCCGGTGAGCAGTTCTTC. This chain links TRBV28 with TRBJ2-1, with a tentative D call TRBD2 (5 bases). Germline assignment: CDR1 MDHEN and CDR2 SYDVKM. The ends were cut back, 3 bases at V and 9 bases at J, with 15 bases in the middle. The CDR3 sequence is 14 residues long.

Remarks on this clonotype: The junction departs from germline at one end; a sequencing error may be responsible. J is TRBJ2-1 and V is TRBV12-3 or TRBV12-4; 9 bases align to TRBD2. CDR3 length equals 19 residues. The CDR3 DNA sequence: TGTGCCCGCAGCTCCGACCGGGTTTGGCGGGAGGGCCCTCGCAGTGAGCAGTTCTTC. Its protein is CARSSDRVWREGPRSEQFF.